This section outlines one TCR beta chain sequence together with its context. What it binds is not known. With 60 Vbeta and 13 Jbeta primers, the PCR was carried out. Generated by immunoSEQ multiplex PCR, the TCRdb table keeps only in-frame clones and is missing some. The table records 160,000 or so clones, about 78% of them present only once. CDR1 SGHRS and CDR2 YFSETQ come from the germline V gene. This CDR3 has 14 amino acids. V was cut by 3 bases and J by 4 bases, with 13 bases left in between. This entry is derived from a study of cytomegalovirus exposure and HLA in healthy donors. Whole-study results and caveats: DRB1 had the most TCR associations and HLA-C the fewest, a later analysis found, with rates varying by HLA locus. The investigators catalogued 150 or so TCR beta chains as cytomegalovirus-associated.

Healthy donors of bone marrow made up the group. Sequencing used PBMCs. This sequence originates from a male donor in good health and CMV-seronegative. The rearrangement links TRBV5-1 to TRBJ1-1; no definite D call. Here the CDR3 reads CASSSDRRATEAFF. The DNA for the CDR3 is TGCGCCAGCAGCTCAGACCGGAGGGCCACTGAAGCTTTCTTT.